Listed here are 30 T cell receptor beta chains from one sample, sequenced in a study of control samples from healthy donors and cancer patients (dated by TCRdb to 2020 to 2022). The library was generated by the immunoSEQ multiplex PCR assay. In TCRdb, the immuneACCESS table is reduced to in-frame sequences with V and J assigned. These tables do not hold every clone; where another copy was compared, an unresolved V gene accounts for under half, and the others remain unexplained. The sample table contains some 150,000 clones; only one count was recorded for roughly nine tenths of them. The ten largest clones capture approximately 6.8% of the sample. Input material: blood. These receptors came from a man younger than 35 in good health.

The chain carries TRBV6-2 or TRBV6-3 and TRBJ1-5; D is unresolved. Trimming took off 4 bases at V and 5 bases at J, with 12 bases between the two ends. CDR3 size: 14 residues. The germline CDR1 and CDR2 sequences are MNHEY and SVGEGT. CDR3 in amino acids: CASSSWGLDQPQHF. CDR3 coding DNA: TGTGCCAGCAGTTCATGGGGATTGGATCAGCCCCAGCATTTT.

The genes are TRBV7-3 and TRBJ2-1; no definite D call. From germline, CDR1 is SGHTA and CDR2 FQGTGA. The germline V and J ends were trimmed by 2 bases and 4 bases, with 6 bases remaining between them. There are 13 residues in the CDR3. CDR3 nucleotides: TGTGCCAGCAGCTTACAGATATACAATGAGCAGTTCTTC. This translates into CASSLQIYNEQFF.

This rearrangement joins TRBV5-1 to TRBJ1-2, with a weak D call TRBD1 (5 bases). CDR1 and CDR2 (germline): SGHRS, YFSETQ. The CDR3 is made up of 14 amino acids. Deletions cut 2 bases from V and 2 bases from J, with 10 bases between. The CDR3 nucleotides are TGCGCCAGCAGCTTTGGGGCCGGGAACTATGGCTACACCTTC. It yields the protein CASSFGAGNYGYTF. Full variable domain (missing parts from reference TRBV5-1 and TRBJ1-2): KAGVTQTPRYLIKTRGQQVTLSCSPISGHRSVSWYQQTPGQGLQFLFEYFSETQRNKGNFPGRFSGRQFSNSRSEMNVSTLELGDSALYLCASSFGAGNYGYTFGSGTRLTVV.

CDR3 sequence (DNA): TGTGCCAGTAGTGCTCTTGACCGCGGGGTCTACGAGCAGTACTTC. It is translated as CASSALDRGVYEQYF. The chain carries TRBV19 and TRBJ2-7; weak D call: TRBD2 (6 bases). CDR3 length: 15 amino acids. The ends were cut back, 5 bases at V and 3 bases at J, with 17 bases in the middle. Germline values: CDR1 LNHDA, CDR2 SQIVND (reference sequence).

The CDR3 loop is CASSIVGSGGYTF. The CDR3 DNA follows: TGTGCCAGTAGTATAGTCGGCAGTGGTGGCTACACCTTC. The rearrangement uses TRBV19 and TRBJ1-2; no definite D call. Looked up from germline, CDR1 is LNHDA and CDR2 is SQIVND (reference sequence). The V end was cut by 1 base, the J end by 7 bases, with 10 bases between. This CDR3 is 13 amino acids long.

Only one count was recorded for this clone. V and J are TRBV4-1 and TRBJ2-7; 8 bases map to TRBD1. Trimming took 1 base from V and 6 from J; bases not matched to a gene: 11. The CDR3 spans 16 residues. The germline CDR1 and CDR2 sequences are MGHRA and YSYEKL. The CDR3 loop reads CASSQAGQGIAFEQYF. CDR3 sequence (DNA): TGCGCCAGCAGCCAAGCTGGACAGGGAATAGCGTTCGAGCAGTACTTC.

The chain joins TRBV7-9 to TRBJ1-3; D may be TRBD1 (5 bases). Germline V CDR1 and CDR2: SEHNR, FQNEAQ (reference sequence). The V end was cut by 5 bases, the J end by 0 bases, with 17 bases between. The CDR3 has 17 amino acids. The CDR3: CASSAGGTAYSGNTIYF. CDR3 in DNA: TGTGCCAGCAGCGCTGGGGGGACGGCCTACTCTGGAAACACCATATATTTT.

This chain connects TRBV3-1 (or the pseudogene TRBV3-2) to TRBJ1-2; D perhaps matches TRBD1 (6 bases). CDR3 size: 14 residues. Germline-derived CDR1 and CDR2 are LGHDT and YNNKEL (reference sequence). V was clipped by 4 bases and J by 5 bases, with 14 bases between them. The CDR3 reads CASSLDRGVYGYTF. The CDR3 DNA is TGTGCCAGCAGCCTGGACAGAGGAGTTTATGGCTACACCTTC.

V and J are TRBV19 and TRBJ2-7, with a tentative D call TRBD1 (6 bases). In germline, CDR1 is LNHDA, CDR2 SQIVND (reference sequence). Trimming took off 10 bases at V and 2 bases at J, with 21 bases between the two ends. This CDR3 has 15 residues. The DNA for the CDR3 is TGTGCCACTACCCCCAATCCGGGGACAACCTACGAGCAGTACTTC. Its protein is CATTPNPGTTYEQYF.

The chain recombines TRBV5-4 with TRBJ2-1, with D perhaps matching TRBD1 (7 bases). Between the trimmed V and J ends, which lost 0 bases and 0 bases, there was a span of 22 bases. CDR1 and CDR2 from the germline V gene are SGHNT and YYREEE (reference sequence). CDR3 size: 20 residues. CDR3 bases: TGTGCCAGCAGCTTGGGGGACAGCATGGGACAGACTAGCTCCTACAATGAGCAGTTCTTC. Amino acids: CASSLGDSMGQTSSYNEQFF.

The chain combines TRBV7-3 with TRBJ2-3; perhaps TRBD1 as D (6 bases). The CDR3 has 16 amino acids. Per the germline V gene, CDR1 is SGHTA and CDR2 is FQGTGA. With 2 bases removed from V and 0 bases from J, the gap between germline ends came to 12 bases. This chain's CDR3 is CASSLWGHPSTDTQYF. The CDR3 bases are TGTGCCAGCAGCTTATGGGGACATCCTAGCACAGATACGCAGTATTTT.

This chain links TRBV28 with TRBJ1-4; no clear D gene. CDR3 length equals 16 residues. In germline, CDR1 is MDHEN, CDR2 SYDVKM. V lost 5 bases, J lost 2 bases, and 15 bases lay in between. Here the CDR3 DNA reads TGTGCCAGCAGTCCACGTTGGTTGGAGACTAATGAAAAACTGTTTTTT. The encoded protein is CASSPRWLETNEKLFF.

V and J are TRBV21-1 and TRBJ2-7; the table's D call, TRBD2, has no DNA check behind it. TRBV21-1 corresponds to a pseudogene. The CDR3 consists of 15 residues. The CDR3 loop is CASSIRGMMTYEQYF. CDR3 DNA: TGTGCCAGCAGCATTCGGGGAATGATGACCTACGAGCAGTACTTC.

The chain couples TRBV5-4 to TRBJ2-1; 15 bases fit TRBD2. CDR3 length: 17 amino acids. The germline V gene has CDR1 SGHNT and CDR2 YYREEE (reference sequence). V was clipped by 4 bases and J by 4 bases; unmatched bases: 6. The chain's CDR3 is CASSPGTSGGMYNEQFF. DNA of the CDR3: TGTGCCAGCAGCCCCGGGACTAGCGGGGGGATGTACAATGAGCAGTTCTTC.

This chain uses TRBV6-1 with TRBJ2-7; no clear D. The CDR3 covers 12 residues. The ends were cut back, 2 bases at V and 4 bases at J, with 6 bases in the middle. Germline V gene sequence: CDR1 MNHNS, CDR2 SASEGT. CDR3: CASSEPRYEQYF. In nucleotides, the CDR3 is TGTGCCAGCAGTGAACCCAGGTACGAGCAGTACTTC.

This clone came up once. The gene calls are TRBV27 and TRBJ2-1; D not resolved. Germline V CDR1 and CDR2: MNHEY, SMNVEV (reference sequence). The CDR3 has 13 residues. V was clipped by 4 bases and J by 15 bases, with 19 bases between them. In DNA, the CDR3 is TGTGCCAGCAGTTCCCAACTTGTAAGTGGTTGGTTCTTC. Protein sequence: CASSSQLVSGWFF.

The gene calls are TRBV28 and TRBJ1-4; possibly TRBD1 for D (6 bases). V was trimmed by 7 bases and J by 0 bases, leaving 24 bases between them. The germline gives CDR1 MDHEN, CDR2 SYDVKM. CDR3 length: 19 amino acids. The CDR3 protein is CASTIRFGRGSSTNEKLFF. CDR3 DNA: TGTGCCAGCACCATCAGGTTTGGCAGGGGCTCTTCAACTAATGAAAAACTGTTTTTT.

This sequence joins TRBV11-2 and TRBJ2-3, with D hard to call. CDR1 is SGHAT, CDR2 FQNNGV, per germline. V lost 5 bases and J 0 bases, leaving 9 bases between the germline ends. The CDR3 is 14 residues long. The CDR3 spells CASSLRPSTDTQYF. Written as DNA, the CDR3 is TGTGCCAGCAGCCTTAGACCTAGCACAGATACGCAGTATTTT.

This clone was picked up a small number of times. The junction does not match germline at one end; this may be a read error. The chain combines TRBV7-9 with TRBJ2-7; TRBD1 matches at 9 bases. The CDR3 is 12 amino acids. Looked up from germline, CDR1 is SEHNR and CDR2 is FQNEAQ (reference sequence). This chain's CDR3 is CASSPSRDRVDF. CDR3 nucleotides: TGTGCCAGCAGCCCTTCCCGGGACAGGGTTGACTTC.

The rearrangement joins TRBV4-1 to TRBJ2-6, with D tentatively TRBD1 (5 bases). Germline V gene data show CDR1 as MGHRA and CDR2 as YSYEKL. The ends were cut back, 1 base at V and 2 bases at J, with 6 bases in the middle. The CDR3 is made up of 15 amino acids. The CDR3 coding sequence is TGCGCCAGCAGCCAAGCAGGGACTGGGGCCAACGTCCTGACTTTC. It specifies CASSQAGTGANVLTF.

This sequence joins TRBV19 and TRBJ1-5; a weak D match, TRBD1 (6 bases). CDR3 length equals 13 residues. Germline CDR1 reads LNHDA; CDR2 reads SQIVND (reference sequence). The chain's CDR3 is CAEMAKGEQPQHF. DNA of the CDR3: TGTGCTGAGATGGCAAAGGGGGAACAGCCCCAGCATTTT.

The chain uses TRBV5-4 and TRBJ1-2; 9 nucleotides line up with TRBD1. Germline CDR1 and CDR2: SGHNT and YYREEE (reference sequence). V shed 0 bases and J 2 bases; nucleotides not matched to a gene: 11. The CDR3 covers 18 residues. CDR3 residues: CASSLAGQGVRRNYGYTF. The CDR3, as DNA: TGTGCCAGCAGCTTGGCGGGACAGGGAGTGCGGAGAAACTATGGCTACACCTTC.

This rearrangement joins TRBV5-5 to TRBJ2-7, with a possible D match to TRBD2 (5 bases). Trimming cost V 0 bases and J 4 bases, with 11 bases left between them. Germline lookup yields CDR1 SGHKS and CDR2 YYEKEE (reference sequence). CDR3 length equals 14 residues. CDR3 protein: CASSLGTRPYEQYF. CDR3 in DNA: TGTGCCAGCAGCTTGGGGACTCGACCTTACGAGCAGTACTTC.

The rearrangement uses TRBV6-2 or TRBV6-3 and TRBJ2-4; 9 positions match TRBD1. Germline CDR1 reads MNHEY; CDR2 reads SVGEGT. The CDR3 covers 14 residues. V trimming: 4 bases; J trimming: 8 bases; junction bases outside the gene matches: 6. CDR3 in amino acids: CASSSQGASDIQYF. The CDR3 nucleotides read TGTGCCAGCAGTTCACAGGGGGCTTCGGACATTCAGTACTTC.

The J gene is TRBJ2-2, the V gene TRBV11-2; D remains unclear. V was trimmed by 5 bases and J by 1 base, leaving 14 bases between them. This CDR3 has 16 amino acids. Germline loops: CDR1 SGHAT, CDR2 FQNNGV. The CDR3: CASSHPWQKNTGELFF. Here the CDR3 DNA reads TGTGCCAGCAGCCATCCTTGGCAGAAGAACACCGGGGAGCTGTTTTTT.

The chain couples TRBV7-7 to TRBJ2-1, with 9 bases aligning to TRBD1. The V and J ends lost 1 base and 5 bases, in that order; junction bases with no gene match: 3. This CDR3 is built from 15 residues. The germline V gene has CDR1 SSHAT and CDR2 FNYEAQ (reference sequence). DNA of the CDR3: TGTGCCAGCAGCTTAGGGACAGGGGACCACAATGAGCAGTTCTTC. Protein product: CASSLGTGDHNEQFF.

The V and J genes are TRBV7-7 and TRBJ2-5; D perhaps matches TRBD1 (6 bases). V dropped 5 bases and J dropped 5 bases, with 12 bases sitting between them. This CDR3 comprises 13 residues. Germline V lookup: CDR1 SSHAT, CDR2 FNYEAQ (reference sequence). The CDR3 sequence is CASSQGQLETQYF. Written as DNA, the CDR3 is TGTGCCAGCAGCCAAGGACAGTTGGAGACCCAGTACTTC.

CDR3 in amino acids: CASSEVGTSGYEQYF. The DNA for the CDR3 is TGTGCCAGCAGTGAAGTCGGGACTAGCGGGTACGAGCAGTACTTC. V is TRBV6-1 and J is TRBJ2-7, with TRBD2 matching over 12 bases. V was pared by 1 base and J by 4 bases, with 2 bases of the junction left unmatched. CDR3 length: 15 residues. Germline CDR1 MNHNS, CDR2 SASEGT.

In this sample, this clone turned up a few times. CDR3 loop: CASSPALPTAMHDYGYTF. CDR3 nucleotides: TGTGCCAGCAGCCCCGCCCTTCCGACAGCGATGCACGACTATGGCTACACCTTC. V usage is TRBV7-9 and J usage is TRBJ1-2, with D possibly being TRBD1 (5 bases). CDR3 length: 18 amino acids. Trimming removed 5 bases at V and 3 bases at J, with 25 bases between. Germline loops: CDR1 SEHNR, CDR2 FQNEAQ (reference sequence).

As DNA, the CDR3 is TGTGCCAGCAGCCAAGGGAGACAGGGGGGACAGCCCCAGCATTTT. Residues: CASSQGRQGGQPQHF. The V gene is TRBV3-1 (or the pseudogene TRBV3-2), the J gene TRBJ1-5, with TRBD1 identical over 9 bases. Germline V gene data show CDR1 as LGHDT and CDR2 as YNNKEL (reference sequence). V lost 1 base and J lost 7; bases outside the gene matches: 5. The length of the CDR3 is 15 residues.